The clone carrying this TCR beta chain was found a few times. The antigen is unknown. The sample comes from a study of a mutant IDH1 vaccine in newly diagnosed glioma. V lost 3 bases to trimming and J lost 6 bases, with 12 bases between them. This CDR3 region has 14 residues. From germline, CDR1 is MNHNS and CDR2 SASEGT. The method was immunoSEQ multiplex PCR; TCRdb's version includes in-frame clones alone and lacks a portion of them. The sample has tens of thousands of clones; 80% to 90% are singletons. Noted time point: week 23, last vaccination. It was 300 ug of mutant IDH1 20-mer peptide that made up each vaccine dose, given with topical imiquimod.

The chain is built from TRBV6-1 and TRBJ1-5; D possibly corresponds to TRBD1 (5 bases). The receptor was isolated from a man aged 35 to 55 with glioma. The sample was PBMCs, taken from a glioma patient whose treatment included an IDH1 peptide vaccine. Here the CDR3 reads CASSEGTIVQPQHF. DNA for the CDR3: TGTGCCAGCAGTGAGGGGACTATCGTTCAGCCCCAGCATTTT.